The present TCR beta chain was sequenced within a study of CD8 T cells in Susac syndrome. General study points: The authors acknowledged that their TCR sequencing and HLA analysis involved a relatively small number of individuals.

Germline V gene lookup returns CDR1 SGHRS and CDR2 YFSETQ. The length of the CDR3 is 15 residues. V lost 6 bases to trimming and J lost 2 bases; unmatched junction nucleotides: 5. Random hexamers were used to reverse transcribe an amount of roughly 0.45 to 1 ug RNA. With immunoSEQ multiplex PCR, TCR beta CDR3 was amplified across 54 Vbeta and 13 Jbeta. TCRdb recomputed calls from the immunoSEQ multiplex PCR reads with MiXCR, one row per CDR3 protein. The repertoire holds more than 85,000 distinct CDR3 sequences, with about 96% as singletons. Concerning this clonotype itself: Antigen specificity is unknown.

The chain employs TRBV5-1 and TRBJ2-1; 10 nucleotides agree with TRBD2. The source is a human donor in good health. The source material was CD4+ T cells from PBMCs. Written as DNA, the CDR3 is TGCGCCAGCACTCCTAGCGGGAGCACCTACAATGAGCAGTTCTTC. Its translation: CASTPSGSTYNEQFF.